This T cell receptor beta chain was sequenced in a study of regulatory T cells in long-lasting Graves disease. This CDR3 contains 14 residues. V was shortened by 1 base and J by 5 bases, with 11 bases between the two germline ends. CDR1 and CDR2 from the germline V gene are MGHRA and YSYEKL. Investigators prepared the TCR beta libraries by applying iRepertoire HTBI primers and Arm-PCR of CDR3 regions. TCRdb re-called the multiplex PCR reads with MiXCR, one entry per CDR3 protein. Of approximately 460,000 distinct CDR3 sequences listed, roughly 17% were seen once; the top ten hold around 10%. In its sample, this clonotype was seen many times. Its antigen is unknown. Time point meaning: newly diagnosed GD, antithyroid drugs for less than 3 months. Extracted RNA from PBMCs served as the source of the TCR library. Regarding the study as a whole: Exclusively peripheral blood, rather than thyroid tissue, was studied.

These data also formed part of another study, on T cells in Graves' hyperthyroidism and ophthalmopathy. That paper states: Clinicians diagnosed patients from clinical symptoms, serum thyroxine and TRAb, thyroid ultrasound and orbital computed tomography.

The sequence was obtained from a woman aged 25 to 39 with Graves disease. The starting material was peripheral blood mononuclear cells (PBMCs), obtained at new diagnosis, from a patient treated with antithyroid drugs. This chain connects TRBV4-1 to TRBJ1-1, with D maybe TRBD1 (5 bases). CDR3 nucleotide sequence: TGCGCCAGCAGCCAAGCGGGGGGGGATACTGAAGCTTTCTTT. Protein: CASSQAGGDTEAFF.